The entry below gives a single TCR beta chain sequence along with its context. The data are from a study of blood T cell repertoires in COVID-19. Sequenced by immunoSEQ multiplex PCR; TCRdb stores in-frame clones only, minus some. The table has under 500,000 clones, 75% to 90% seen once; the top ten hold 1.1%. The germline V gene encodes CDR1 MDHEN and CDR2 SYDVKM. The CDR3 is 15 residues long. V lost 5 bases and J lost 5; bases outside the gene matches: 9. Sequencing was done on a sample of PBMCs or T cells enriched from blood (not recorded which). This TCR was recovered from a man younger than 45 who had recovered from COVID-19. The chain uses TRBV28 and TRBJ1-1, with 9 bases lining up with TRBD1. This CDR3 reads CASSPYGQGWTEAFF. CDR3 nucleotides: TGTGCCAGCAGTCCCTACGGACAGGGGTGGACTGAAGCTTTCTTT. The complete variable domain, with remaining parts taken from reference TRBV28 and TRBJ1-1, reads DVKVTQSSRYLVKRTGEKVFLECVQDMDHENMFWYRQDPGLGLRLIYFSYDVKMKEKGDIPEGYSVSREKKERFSLILESASTNQTSMYLCASSPYGQGWTEAFFGQGTRLTVV.